One sample yielded the 22 T cell receptor beta chains listed below, sequenced in a study of CD8 T cells in Susac syndrome. Random hexamers served to reverse transcribe roughly 0.45 to 1 ug RNA. TCRdb passed the immunoSEQ multiplex PCR reads through MiXCR, listing each CDR3 protein once. This table holds 200,000 to 300,000 distinct CDR3 sequences, about 93% found once. Specimen: CD4+ T cells from PBMCs. The origin of the receptors is a human donor with multiple sclerosis.

This chain connects TRBV2 to TRBJ2-7, with D perhaps TRBD2 (5 bases). V lost 8 bases to trimming and J lost 2 bases, with 16 bases between them. The CDR3 runs 14 residues. Germline-derived CDR1 and CDR2 are SNHLY and FYNNEI. The CDR3 region is CASERTPRTYEQYV. CDR3 DNA: TGTGCCAGCGAAAGGACTCCTCGAACCTACGAGCAGTACGTC.

A single count supports this clonotype. The chain employs TRBV6-2 or TRBV6-3 and TRBJ2-4; the D is unclear. Between the trimmed V and J ends, which lost 6 bases and 0 bases, there was a span of 6 bases. The CDR3 sequence is 13 residues long. The germline CDR1 and CDR2 sequences are MNHEY and SVGEGT. CDR3 sequence (DNA): TGTGCCAGCAGAGCACTAGCCAAAAACATTCAGTACTTC. Translating gives CASRALAKNIQYF.

This chain connects TRBV5-6 to TRBJ2-2, with unresolved D. The length of the CDR3 is 16 residues. Germline values: CDR1 SGHDT, CDR2 YYEEEE. V was shortened by 1 base and J by 6 bases, with 16 bases between the two germline ends. CDR3 DNA sequence: TGTGCCAGCAGCTTGTGGGCAGCCTCGCGATCCGGGGAGCTGTTTTTT. Translated: CASSLWAASRSGELFF.

The CDR3 protein is CASREDRGSSYNEQFF. The CDR3 DNA sequence: TGTGCCAGCAGGGAGGACAGGGGTTCATCGTACAATGAGCAGTTCTTC. This chain joins TRBV5-4 and TRBJ2-1, with 9 bases matching TRBD1. This CDR3 spans 16 amino acids. The trim removed 5 bases at V and 4 bases at J, leaving 10 bases unmatched. The germline V gene encodes CDR1 SGHNT and CDR2 YYREEE (reference sequence).

The chain uses TRBV9 and TRBJ2-5; 7 bases match TRBD2. CDR3 length equals 17 residues. The V gene end was trimmed by 1 base and the J gene end by 7 bases; junction bases not matched to a gene: 16. CDR1 SGDLS and CDR2 YYNGEE come from the germline V gene. The CDR3 DNA is TGTGCCAGCAGCGTATTCAACCGCGGGAGCTGTTCGTGGACCCAGTACTTC. Residues: CASSVFNRGSCSWTQYF.

The chain is built from TRBV5-1 and TRBJ2-2; TRBD1 matches 8 bases. Germline V gene lookup returns CDR1 SGHRS and CDR2 YFSETQ. The CDR3 extends over 15 amino acids. Unmatched junction bases numbered 7, after V lost 4 bases and J lost 5 bases. The CDR3 DNA is TGCGCCAGCAGCGCGGACAGGGAAGGTACCGGGGAGCTGTTTTTT. Protein sequence: CASSADREGTGELFF. The variable domain in full, completed from reference TRBV5-1 and TRBJ2-2, reads KAGVTQTPRYLIKTRGQQVTLSCSPISGHRSVSWYQQTPGQGLQFLFEYFSETQRNKGNFPGRFSGRQFSNSRSEMNVSTLELGDSALYLCASSADREGTGELFFGEGSRLTVL.

The CDR3 reads CSVIGTGGGTDTQYF. The CDR3 DNA reads as TGCAGCGTTATCGGGACAGGGGGCGGAACAGATACGCAGTATTTT. The J gene is TRBJ2-3, the V gene TRBV29-1, with 12 bases that match TRBD1. This CDR3 contains 15 residues. Looked up from germline, CDR1 is SQVTM and CDR2 is ANQGSEA. V dropped 5 bases and J dropped 3; count of bases not matched to a gene: 6.

This rearrangement joins TRBV7-9 to TRBJ1-5; 8 positions match TRBD1. V trimming: 3 bases; J trimming: 3 bases; junction bases outside the gene matches: 16. This CDR3 has 19 residues. Germline V gives CDR1 SEHNR, CDR2 FQNEAQ (reference sequence). The DNA of the CDR3 is TGTGCCAGCAGCTTGGTGGGCAGGGGGCTCCTAGGGTCCAATCAGCCCCAGCATTTT. Translation: CASSLVGRGLLGSNQPQHF. The full variable domain, with the rest looked up from reference TRBV7-9 and TRBJ1-5, is DTGVSQNPRHKITKRGQNVTFRCDPISEHNRLYWYRQTLGQGPEFLTYFQNEAQLEKSRLLSDRFSAERPKGSFSTLEIQRTEQGDSAMYLCASSLVGRGLLGSNQPQHFGDGTRLSIL.

The J gene is TRBJ2-7, the V gene TRBV18; 7 bases agree with TRBD2. The CDR3 is 14 residues long. The germline V gene encodes CDR1 KGHSH and CDR2 LQKENI. J gave up 3 bases and V 6 bases, and 8 bases lay outside the gene matches. The CDR3 DNA sequence: TGTGCCAGCTCCTCTGGGAGGGGTGACTACGAGCAGTACGTC. Amino acids: CASSSGRGDYEQYV.

The chain joins TRBV9 to TRBJ2-5; the D gene is possibly TRBD2 (6 bases). Trimming stripped 4 bases from V and 0 bases from J, with 10 bases between. In germline, CDR1 is SGDLS, CDR2 YYNGEE. CDR3 length equals 14 residues. The CDR3, as DNA: TGTGCCAGCAGCCATTGGGGGGACCAAGAGACCCAGTACTTC. Translating it yields CASSHWGDQETQYF.

CDR3 bases: TGCGCCAGCAGCTTACAGACAGGAATTAACTATGGCTACACCTTC. Protein sequence: CASSLQTGINYGYTF. V is TRBV5-1 and J is TRBJ1-2, with D tentatively TRBD1 (6 bases). This CDR3 is built from 15 residues. CDR1 and CDR2 from the germline V gene are SGHRS and YFSETQ. Trimming cost V 2 bases and J 1 base, with 12 bases left between them.

CDR3 protein: CASSMLQNTEAFF. The CDR3 region has the DNA TGTGCCAGTAGTATGCTACAGAACACTGAAGCTTTCTTT. The rearrangement uses TRBV19 and TRBJ1-1; D is undetermined. V was trimmed by 3 bases and J by 1 base, leaving 6 bases between them. Germline assignment: CDR1 LNHDA and CDR2 SQIVND (reference sequence). This CDR3 is 13 amino acids long.

The gene calls are TRBV19 and TRBJ1-1; D possibly corresponds to TRBD1 (5 bases). Germline CDR1 and CDR2: LNHDA and SQIVND (reference sequence). The CDR3 length is 15 residues. V dropped 3 bases and J dropped 0 bases, with 11 bases sitting between them. CDR3 DNA sequence: TGTGCCAGTAGTATTACCGGGGGGATGAACACTGAAGCTTTCTTT. Translating gives CASSITGGMNTEAFF.

This clonotype has a single count. The CDR3 spells CAWSQRGNTEAFF. Here the CDR3 DNA reads TGTGCCTGGAGTCAACGGGGGAACACTGAAGCTTTCTTT. The chain has TRBV30 and TRBJ1-1; D not resolved. The CDR3 loop spans 13 amino acids. V was pared by 2 bases and J by 1 base, with 8 bases between. Germline assignment: CDR1 GTSNPN and CDR2 SVGIG (reference sequence).

The chain couples TRBV18 to TRBJ2-6; tentative D call: TRBD1 (5 bases). Trimming left V 1 base short and J 8 bases short, with 15 bases between. Germline V gene sequence: CDR1 KGHSH, CDR2 LQKENI. The CDR3 consists of 16 residues. The CDR3 region is CASSPLSQVHTNVLTF. CDR3 sequence (DNA): TGTGCCAGCTCACCACTGTCACAGGTTCACACCAACGTCCTGACTTTC.

This sequence joins TRBV4-1 and TRBJ1-3; tentatively, D is TRBD1 (5 bases). Trimming stripped 0 bases from V and 3 bases from J, with 15 bases between. Germline V gene sequence: CDR1 MGHRA, CDR2 YSYEKL. The CDR3 has 17 residues. The CDR3 DNA reads as TGCGCCAGCAGCCAAGAGTTCGTAGGGGCCCTTGGAAACACCATATATTTT. Encoded protein: CASSQEFVGALGNTIYF.

V and J are TRBV24-1 and TRBJ2-1; D is possibly TRBD2 (5 bases). V was cut by 5 bases and J by 10 bases, with 14 bases left in between. Germline V lookup: CDR1 KGHDR, CDR2 SFDVKD. The CDR3 is made up of 13 amino acids. CDR3 nucleotide sequence: TGTGCCACCAGTGCCCAATTCCGAGGGGAGCAGTTCTTC. This encodes CATSAQFRGEQFF.

The rearrangement uses TRBV6-6 and TRBJ1-1; D may be TRBD1 (5 bases). Germline CDR1 and CDR2: MNHNY and SVGAGI (reference sequence). This CDR3 region has 15 residues. The germline V and J ends were trimmed by 7 bases and 1 base, with 16 bases remaining between them. The CDR3 sequence is CASTASQTANTEAFF. The CDR3 DNA is TGTGCCAGCACGGCTTCTCAGACAGCGAACACTGAAGCTTTCTTT.

This clonotype is a singleton in its sample. The chain employs TRBV11-3 and TRBJ2-2, with D perhaps matching TRBD2 (5 bases). CDR3 length: 15 amino acids. CDR1 and CDR2 (germline): SGHNT, YENEEA. V lost 1 base and J 2 bases, leaving 8 bases between the germline ends. CDR3 nucleotide sequence: TGTGCCAGCAGCTTAGGAGCGGAAAACACCGGGGAGCTGTTTTTT. Its protein product is CASSLGAENTGELFF.

The chain links TRBV12-3 or TRBV12-4 to TRBJ2-7; maybe TRBD1 (6 bases). The CDR3 runs 13 residues. V gave up 6 bases and J gave up 6 bases, with 15 bases separating them. The CDR3 here is CASSRQQGSEQYV. The CDR3 DNA reads TGTGCCAGCAGCCGTCAACAGGGTTCCGAGCAGTACGTC.

The V gene is TRBV3-1, the J gene TRBJ2-1; a weak D match, TRBD2 (5 bases). This CDR3 contains 14 residues. V lost 2 bases to trimming and J lost 4 bases, with 9 bases between them. Germline V gene lookup returns CDR1 LGHDT and CDR2 YNNKEL (reference sequence). The CDR3 bases are TGTGCCAGCAGCCAAAAACTAGTATACAATGAGCAGTTCTTC. Residues: CASSQKLVYNEQFF.

This clonotype was seen once. Here the CDR3 reads CASSPWGRTDTQYF. In DNA form, the CDR3 reads TGTGCCAGCAGCCCATGGGGGCGAACAGATACGCAGTATTTT. The chain links TRBV5-4 to TRBJ2-3, with D maybe TRBD1 (6 bases). V lost 4 bases and J 3 bases, leaving 12 bases between the germline ends. The CDR3 is 14 residues long. Germline CDR1 SGHNT, CDR2 YYREEE (reference sequence). The entire variable domain, with the rest obtained from reference TRBV5-4 and TRBJ2-3, is as follows: ETGVTQSPTHLIKTRGQQVTLRCSSQSGHNTVSWYQQALGQGPQFIFQYYREEENGRGNFPPRFSGLQFPNYSSELNVNALELDDSALYLCASSPWGRTDTQYFGPGTRLTVL.